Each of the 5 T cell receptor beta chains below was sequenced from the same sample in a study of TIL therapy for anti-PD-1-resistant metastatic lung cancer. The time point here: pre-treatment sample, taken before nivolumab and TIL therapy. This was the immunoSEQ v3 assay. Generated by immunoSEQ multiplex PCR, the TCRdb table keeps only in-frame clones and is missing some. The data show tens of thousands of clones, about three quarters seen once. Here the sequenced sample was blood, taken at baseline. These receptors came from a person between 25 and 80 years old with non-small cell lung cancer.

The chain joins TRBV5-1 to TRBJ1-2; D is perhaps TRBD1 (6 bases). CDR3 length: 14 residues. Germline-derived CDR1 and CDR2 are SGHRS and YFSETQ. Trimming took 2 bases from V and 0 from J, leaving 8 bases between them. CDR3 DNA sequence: TGCGCCAGCAGCTTTGAGGGGGCTAACTATGGCTACACCTTC. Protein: CASSFEGANYGYTF.

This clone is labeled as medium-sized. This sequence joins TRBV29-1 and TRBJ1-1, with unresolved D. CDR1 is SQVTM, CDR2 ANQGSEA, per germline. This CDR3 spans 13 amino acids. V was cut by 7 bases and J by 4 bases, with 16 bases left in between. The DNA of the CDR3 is TGCAGCGCCCCGACACCCCTAGGCACTGAAGCTTTCTTT. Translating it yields CSAPTPLGTEAFF. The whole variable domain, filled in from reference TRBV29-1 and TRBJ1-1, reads SAVISQKPSRDICQRGTSLTIQCQVDSQVTMMFWYRQQPGQSLTLIATANQGSEATYESGFVIDKFPISRPNLTFSTLTVSNMSPEDSSIYLCSAPTPLGTEAFFGQGTRLTVV.

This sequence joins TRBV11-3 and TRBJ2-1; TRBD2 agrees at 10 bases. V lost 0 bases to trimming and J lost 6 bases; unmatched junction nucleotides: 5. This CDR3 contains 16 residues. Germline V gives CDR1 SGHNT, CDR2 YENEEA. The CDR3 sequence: CASSLDWLAGANEQFF. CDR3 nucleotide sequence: TGTGCCAGCAGCTTAGATTGGCTAGCGGGAGCCAATGAGCAGTTCTTC. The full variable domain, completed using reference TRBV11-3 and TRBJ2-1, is EAGVVQSPRYKIIEKKQPVAFWCNPISGHNTLYWYLQNLGQGPELLIRYENEEAVDDSQLPKDRFSAERLKGVDSTLKIQPAELGDSAVYLCASSLDWLAGANEQFFGPGTRLTVL.

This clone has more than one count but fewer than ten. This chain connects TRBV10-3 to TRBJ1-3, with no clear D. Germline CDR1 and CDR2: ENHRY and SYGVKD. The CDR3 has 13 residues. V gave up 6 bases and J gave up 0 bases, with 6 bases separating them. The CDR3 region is CAIRGDSGNTIYF. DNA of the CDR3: TGTGCCATCAGGGGCGACTCTGGAAACACCATATATTTT.

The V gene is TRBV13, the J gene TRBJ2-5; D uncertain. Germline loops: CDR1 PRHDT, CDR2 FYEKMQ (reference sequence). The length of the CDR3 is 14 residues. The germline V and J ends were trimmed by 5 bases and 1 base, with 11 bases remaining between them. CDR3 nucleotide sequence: TGTGCCAGCAGCCCCCTAGGCGGCCAAGAGACCCAGTACTTC. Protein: CASSPLGGQETQYF.